The rows below give T cell receptor beta chains drawn from one sample of a study of blood T cell repertoires in COVID-19. The repertoire was sequenced with immunoSEQ multiplex PCR; TCRdb's copy has only in-frame clones and lacks some. The sample carries fewer than 50,000 clones, roughly 85% recorded once. The material sequenced was peripheral blood. These receptors came from a human donor in a cohort sampled during active COVID-19. Each CDR3 is given with its conserved first and last residue. The order of the fields is J gene, V gene, clone size, D gene, CDR3 protein, CDR3 DNA. A D gene is named only where the DNA matches it firmly. Expanded clones get a size class; other rows say once, few or many, or leave the size out.

J gene: TRBJ2-1; V gene: TRBV7-7; clone size: NA; D gene: TRBD1; CDR3 protein: CASSPRPGTGNVDEQFF; CDR3 DNA: TGTGCCAGCAGCCCACGACCTGGGACAGGGAACGTAGATGAGCAGTTCTTC
J gene: TRBJ2-7; V gene: TRBV28; clone size: NA; D gene: NA; CDR3 protein: CASRVGLIYEQYF; CDR3 DNA: TGTGCCAGCAGGGTTGGCCTGATCTACGAGCAGTACTTC
J gene: TRBJ1-1; V gene: TRBV7-6; clone size: NA; D gene: TRBD1; CDR3 protein: CASSLVQGAVTEAFF; CDR3 DNA: TGTGCCAGCAGCTTGGTACAGGGGGCAGTCACTGAAGCTTTCTTT
J gene: TRBJ1-1; V gene: TRBV5-5; clone size: NA; D gene: TRBD1; CDR3 protein: CASSLDRGRGGITEAFF; CDR3 DNA: TGTGCCAGCAGCCTCGACAGGGGGCGCGGAGGGATCACTGAAGCTTTCTTT
J gene: TRBJ1-3; V gene: TRBV5-5; clone size: once; D gene: NA; CDR3 protein: CASSLDAGHGNTIYF; CDR3 DNA: TGTGCCAGCAGCTTGGACGCAGGCCATGGAAACACCATATATTTT
J gene: TRBJ1-2; V gene: TRBV6-1; clone size: few; D gene: NA; CDR3 protein: CASSEARQIVGYTF; CDR3 DNA: TGTGCCAGCAGTGAAGCGCGGCAGATTGTTGGCTACACCTTC
J gene: TRBJ1-1; V gene: TRBV3-1/TRBV3-2; clone size: NA; D gene: NA; CDR3 protein: CASSRRREANTEAFF; CDR3 DNA: TGTGCCAGCAGCCGTCGAAGGGAGGCGAACACTGAAGCTTTCTTT
J gene: TRBJ2-7; V gene: TRBV30; clone size: few; D gene: TRBD1; CDR3 protein: CAWSRGQGREQYF; CDR3 DNA: TGTGCCTGGAGTAGAGGACAGGGGCGCGAGCAGTACTTC
J gene: TRBJ1-3; V gene: TRBV11-3; clone size: NA; D gene: NA; CDR3 protein: CASSGGGNLPGNTIYF; CDR3 DNA: TGTGCCAGCAGCGGGGGGGGCAACCTTCCTGGAAACACCATATATTTT
J gene: TRBJ2-2; V gene: TRBV9; clone size: few; D gene: NA; CDR3 protein: CASREGDINTGELFF; CDR3 DNA: TGTGCCAGCAGGGAGGGAGACATTAACACCGGGGAGCTGTTTTTT
J gene: TRBJ1-1; V gene: TRBV29-1; clone size: NA; D gene: NA; CDR3 protein: CSVDLETGTEAFF; CDR3 DNA: TGCAGCGTCGATCTCGAAACGGGGACTGAAGCTTTCTTT
J gene: TRBJ1-1; V gene: TRBV6-5; clone size: NA; D gene: NA; CDR3 protein: CASKEFGSTEAFF; CDR3 DNA: TGTGCCAGCAAAGAATTCGGGAGCACTGAAGCTTTCTTT
J gene: TRBJ2-7; V gene: TRBV19; clone size: NA; D gene: TRBD1; CDR3 protein: CASSTGTGEVHEQYF; CDR3 DNA: TGTGCCAGTAGTACTGGGACAGGGGAAGTCCACGAGCAGTACTTC
J gene: TRBJ1-4; V gene: TRBV18; clone size: NA; D gene: TRBD1; CDR3 protein: CASSPLQTGEKLFF; CDR3 DNA: TGTGCCAGCTCACCACTCCAGACAGGGGAAAAACTGTTTTTT
J gene: TRBJ1-1; V gene: TRBV2; clone size: NA; D gene: NA; CDR3 protein: CASSDTSAMNTEAFF; CDR3 DNA: TGTGCCAGCAGTGATACGTCAGCGATGAACACTGAAGCTTTCTTT
J gene: TRBJ2-5; V gene: TRBV15; clone size: NA; D gene: NA; CDR3 protein: CATSRYRGLQETQYF; CDR3 DNA: TGTGCCACCAGCAGATACCGGGGGTTACAAGAGACCCAGTACTTC
J gene: TRBJ2-1; V gene: TRBV2; clone size: NA; D gene: TRBD2; CDR3 protein: CASRGLAGDNEQFF; CDR3 DNA: TGTGCCAGCAGGGGACTAGCGGGGGACAATGAGCAGTTCTTC
J gene: TRBJ1-1; V gene: TRBV9; clone size: NA; D gene: NA; CDR3 protein: CASSEQVVANTEAFF; CDR3 DNA: TGTGCCAGCAGCGAGCAGGTCGTGGCGAACACTGAAGCTTTCTTT
J gene: TRBJ1-2; V gene: TRBV3-1/TRBV3-2; clone size: NA; D gene: TRBD1; CDR3 protein: CASSQTGDYGYTF; CDR3 DNA: TGTGCCAGCAGCCAGACAGGGGATTATGGCTACACCTTC
J gene: TRBJ2-3; V gene: TRBV5-1; clone size: NA; D gene: TRBD1; CDR3 protein: CASSLGTGGADTQYF; CDR3 DNA: TGCGCCAGCAGCTTGGGGACAGGGGGCGCAGATACGCAGTATTTT
J gene: TRBJ2-3; V gene: TRBV6-4; clone size: NA; D gene: TRBD2; CDR3 protein: CASSDGTSGASTDTQYF; CDR3 DNA: TGTGCCAGCAGTGATGGGACTAGCGGGGCTAGCACAGATACGCAGTATTTT
J gene: TRBJ1-3; V gene: TRBV18; clone size: NA; D gene: NA; CDR3 protein: CASSPGLTGSSSGNTIYF; CDR3 DNA: TGTGCCAGCTCCCCTGGACTGACAGGAAGTTCGTCTGGAAACACCATATATTTT
J gene: TRBJ1-1; V gene: TRBV4-1; clone size: NA; D gene: NA; CDR3 protein: CASSPLLGSTEAFF; CDR3 DNA: TGCGCCAGCAGCCCCCTGTTGGGGAGCACTGAAGCTTTCTTT
J gene: TRBJ2-7; V gene: TRBV4-3; clone size: many; D gene: NA; CDR3 protein: CASSQDSQGYEQYF; CDR3 DNA: TGCGCCAGCAGCCAAGATAGTCAGGGCTACGAGCAGTACTTC
J gene: TRBJ1-1; V gene: TRBV10-2; clone size: NA; D gene: TRBD1; CDR3 protein: CASSSGGIFEAFF; CDR3 DNA: TGCGCCAGCAGCTCAGGGGGAATCTTTGAAGCTTTCTTT
J gene: TRBJ2-5; V gene: TRBV29-1; clone size: NA; D gene: NA; CDR3 protein: CSGKGGDLETQYF; CDR3 DNA: TGCAGCGGGAAGGGGGGGGACCTGGAGACCCAGTACTTC
J gene: TRBJ1-1; V gene: TRBV10-1; clone size: once; D gene: NA; CDR3 protein: CASRGRPRISEAFF; CDR3 DNA: TGCGCCAGCAGGGGGAGACCCAGAATTTCTGAAGCTTTCTTT
J gene: TRBJ2-6; V gene: TRBV5-8; clone size: once; D gene: NA; CDR3 protein: CASSVVGANVLTF; CDR3 DNA: TGTGCCAGCAGCGTAGTAGGGGCCAACGTCCTGACTTTC
J gene: TRBJ1-2; V gene: TRBV6-6; clone size: few; D gene: NA; CDR3 protein: CASSYRGSGYTF; CDR3 DNA: TGTGCCAGCAGTTATAGAGGGAGCGGCTACACCTTC
J gene: TRBJ1-5; V gene: TRBV18; clone size: few; D gene: TRBD1; CDR3 protein: CASSPRGQGTPQHF; CDR3 DNA: TGTGCCAGCTCACCTCGGGGACAGGGCACGCCCCAGCATTTT
J gene: TRBJ2-3; V gene: TRBV7-4; clone size: once; D gene: NA; CDR3 protein: CASSERIRPKYTQYF; CDR3 DNA: TGTGCCAGCAGTGAGCGGATCCGCCCAAAGTATACGCAGTATTTT
J gene: TRBJ1-1; V gene: TRBV6-2/TRBV6-3; clone size: NA; D gene: NA; CDR3 protein: CASRPTGNLNTEAFF; CDR3 DNA: TGTGCCAGCAGACCTACAGGGAACTTGAACACTGAAGCTTTCTTT
J gene: TRBJ2-3; V gene: TRBV4-3; clone size: once; D gene: TRBD2; CDR3 protein: CASSQDRGAGRSTDTQYF; CDR3 DNA: TGCGCCAGCAGCCAAGATCGAGGAGCGGGGAGAAGCACAGATACGCAGTATTTT
J gene: TRBJ1-5; V gene: TRBV4-3; clone size: NA; D gene: NA; CDR3 protein: CASSQDRNFNQPQHF; CDR3 DNA: TGCGCCAGCAGCCAGGACAGAAACTTCAATCAGCCCCAGCATTTT
J gene: TRBJ1-3; V gene: TRBV5-1; clone size: NA; D gene: TRBD1; CDR3 protein: CASSYKQGGSGNTIYF; CDR3 DNA: TGCGCCAGCAGCTACAAACAGGGGGGCTCTGGAAACACCATATATTTT
J gene: TRBJ1-2; V gene: TRBV27; clone size: NA; D gene: NA; CDR3 protein: CASSFNVNYGYTF; CDR3 DNA: TGTGCCAGCAGTTTCAATGTTAACTATGGCTACACCTTC
J gene: TRBJ1-1; V gene: TRBV5-1; clone size: NA; D gene: TRBD1; CDR3 protein: CASSLDRGTEAFF; CDR3 DNA: TGCGCCAGCAGCTTGGACAGGGGAACTGAAGCTTTCTTT
J gene: TRBJ2-7; V gene: TRBV28; clone size: NA; D gene: NA; CDR3 protein: CASSLWQDSYEQYF; CDR3 DNA: TGTGCCAGCAGTTTGTGGCAGGACTCCTACGAGCAGTACTTC
J gene: TRBJ1-6; V gene: TRBV2; clone size: NA; D gene: NA; CDR3 protein: CASSALSPLHF; CDR3 DNA: TGTGCCAGCAGTGCGTTATCACCCCTCCACTTT
J gene: TRBJ1-5; V gene: TRBV19; clone size: NA; D gene: TRBD1; CDR3 protein: CASSIARTGGGQPQHF; CDR3 DNA: TGTGCCAGTAGTATCGCCCGTACAGGGGGCGGTCAGCCCCAGCATTTT
J gene: TRBJ2-7; V gene: TRBV11-1; clone size: NA; D gene: NA; CDR3 protein: CASSLSGSENYEQYF; CDR3 DNA: TGTGCCAGCAGCTTATCAGGTAGCGAGAACTACGAGCAGTACTTC
J gene: TRBJ2-1; V gene: TRBV2; clone size: NA; D gene: NA; CDR3 protein: CASTIETYNEQFF; CDR3 DNA: TGTGCCAGCACTATTGAGACCTACAATGAGCAGTTCTTC
J gene: TRBJ2-7; V gene: TRBV5-4; clone size: few; D gene: TRBD1; CDR3 protein: CASSLTGAWSYEQYF; CDR3 DNA: TGTGCCAGCAGCTTGACAGGGGCGTGGTCGTACGAGCAGTACTTC
J gene: TRBJ2-3; V gene: TRBV6-2/TRBV6-3; clone size: NA; D gene: TRBD2; CDR3 protein: CASSYTSGGITDTQYF; CDR3 DNA: TGTGCCAGCAGCTATACTAGCGGGGGGATCACAGATACGCAGTATTTT
J gene: TRBJ2-5; V gene: TRBV18; clone size: NA; D gene: NA; CDR3 protein: CASSPPAGKETQYF; CDR3 DNA: TGTGCCAGCTCACCACCAGCAGGGAAGGAGACCCAGTACTTC
J gene: TRBJ2-7; V gene: TRBV30; clone size: NA; D gene: NA; CDR3 protein: CAWSQTYEQYF; CDR3 DNA: TGTGCCTGGAGTCAGACCTACGAGCAGTACTTC
J gene: TRBJ2-7; V gene: TRBV7-2; clone size: NA; D gene: NA; CDR3 protein: CASSMSGFSYEQYF; CDR3 DNA: TGTGCCAGCAGCATGTCAGGGTTCAGCTACGAGCAGTACTTC
J gene: TRBJ1-2; V gene: TRBV4-3; clone size: NA; D gene: NA; CDR3 protein: CASSQERGNYGYTF; CDR3 DNA: TGCGCCAGCAGCCAAGAACGGGGTAACTATGGCTACACCTTC